The TCR beta chain under discussion was sequenced for a study of T cells in Graves' hyperthyroidism and ophthalmopathy. V lost 2 bases to trimming and J lost 2 bases, with 9 bases between them. CDR1 is MNHNS, CDR2 SASEGT, per germline. The CDR3 loop spans 14 amino acids. Amplification of TCR beta CDR3 regions was performed using RNA transcripts as template. HTBI primers were used for first-round RT-PCR of the TCR CDR3. TCRdb passed the multiplex PCR reads through MiXCR, listing each CDR3 protein once. The sample lists more than 500,000 distinct CDR3 sequences, about half seen once, with 19% in the top ten. This clonotype was detected ten times or more.

Input material: peripheral blood or thyroid tissue (not recorded which). The sequence was collected from an adult woman with Graves' disease, either hyperthyroidism or ophthalmopathy (not recorded which). This chain connects TRBV6-1 to TRBJ2-5; D gene ambiguous. The CDR3: CASSEMPGQETQYF. CDR3 DNA: TGTGCCAGCAGTGAAATGCCCGGACAAGAGACCCAGTACTTC.